The 28 T cell receptor beta chains in this list originate from one sample, sequenced in a study of cytomegalovirus exposure and HLA in healthy donors. PCR amplification relied on 60 Vbeta primers (plus 13 Jbeta primers). Sequenced by immunoSEQ multiplex PCR; TCRdb stores in-frame clones only, minus some. The data contain roughly 150,000 clones, just over 75% of them seen just once; the ten biggest clones take up roughly 1%. The sequenced sample was PBMCs. Source of these receptors: a woman between 40 and 50 years old in good health and CMV-seronegative.

The chain has TRBV13 and TRBJ2-2; 7 bases are shared with TRBD2. There are 17 residues in the CDR3. In germline, CDR1 is PRHDT, CDR2 FYEKMQ (reference sequence). V shed 0 bases, J shed 6 bases, and the junction held 10 bases outside the gene matches. The CDR3 spells CASSLGRGGSYSGELFF. DNA of the CDR3: TGTGCCAGCAGCTTAGGCCGGGGCGGGAGTTATTCCGGGGAGCTGTTTTTT.

The chain carries TRBV2 and TRBJ2-7, with 7 bases aligning to TRBD1. Germline assignment: CDR1 SNHLY and CDR2 FYNNEI. Trimming cost V 6 bases and J 1 base; bases outside gene matches: 6. The CDR3 loop spans 14 amino acids. CDR3 nucleotides: TGTGCCAGCAGGTACGGGGACAGTTCCTACGAGCAGTACTTC. It specifies CASRYGDSSYEQYF.

V usage is TRBV28 and J usage is TRBJ2-7, with unresolved D. Trimming removed 4 bases from V and 2 bases from J, with 6 bases in between. Looked up from germline, CDR1 is MDHEN and CDR2 is SYDVKM. This CDR3 region has 12 residues. CDR3: CASSSNTYEQYF. CDR3 nucleotide sequence: TGTGCCAGCAGTTCGAACACCTACGAGCAGTACTTC.

This rearrangement joins TRBV19 to TRBJ2-7; the D gene is possibly TRBD2 (6 bases). Germline V CDR1 and CDR2: LNHDA, SQIVND (reference sequence). V was clipped by 3 bases and J by 6 bases, with 9 bases between them. CDR3 size: 12 residues. The CDR3 DNA follows: TGTGCCAGTAGTATTGCGGAGGGCGAGCAGTACTTC. Protein product: CASSIAEGEQYF.

The rearrangement links TRBV29-1 to TRBJ2-7, with 10 positions matching TRBD2. The CDR3 runs 12 residues. Germline CDR1 reads SQVTM; CDR2 reads ANQGSEA. V trimming: 6 bases; J trimming: 6 bases; junction bases outside the gene matches: 5. The CDR3 coding sequence is TGCAGCGTAGCGGGAGGGCCCGGCGAGCAGTACTTC. As protein: CSVAGGPGEQYF.

The V call is TRBV6-6, the J call TRBJ1-2; D is unresolved. The CDR3 contains 14 residues. Germline V CDR1 and CDR2: MNHNY, SVGAGI (reference sequence). V dropped 4 bases and J dropped 6 bases, with 15 bases sitting between them. This CDR3 is CASSLAGRENGYTF. Here the CDR3 DNA reads TGTGCCAGCAGTTTGGCGGGGAGGGAGAATGGCTACACCTTC.

This chain uses TRBV10-3 with TRBJ2-2, with D perhaps matching TRBD1 (5 bases). The CDR3 has 16 residues. Deletions cut 0 bases from V and 5 bases from J, with 13 bases between. The germline V gene has CDR1 ENHRY and CDR2 SYGVKD. CDR3 sequence (DNA): TGTGCCATCAGTGAGTCAGCAGGGAAGGAGACCGGGGAGCTGTTTTTT. Residues: CAISESAGKETGELFF.

The chain has TRBV27 and TRBJ2-3, with 7 positions matching TRBD2. V lost 0 bases and J lost 2; bases outside the gene matches: 5. CDR1 and CDR2 from the germline V gene are MNHEY and SMNVEV (reference sequence). The CDR3 spans 16 residues. The DNA of the CDR3 is TGTGCCAGCAGTTTATCCCTTCTAGCGGTCACAGATACGCAGTATTTT. Translated: CASSLSLLAVTDTQYF.

V usage is TRBV5-1 and J usage is TRBJ2-3, with D perhaps TRBD2 (7 bases). The V and J ends lost 3 bases and 4 bases respectively, with 12 bases between them. Per germline, CDR1 SGHRS and CDR2 YFSETQ. CDR3 size: 14 residues. The CDR3 reads CASSSRGGSDTQYF. The DNA of the CDR3 is TGCGCCAGCAGCTCGAGGGGGGGATCAGATACGCAGTATTTT.

The rearrangement joins TRBV27 to TRBJ2-1; D might be TRBD2 (5 bases). CDR1 MNHEY and CDR2 SMNVEV come from the germline V gene (reference sequence). The CDR3 length is 15 residues. The V and J ends lost 7 bases and 3 bases respectively, with 16 bases between them. The DNA of the CDR3 is TGTGCCAGCACCTCCCCAAACGGGGACTACAATGAGCAGTTCTTC. It yields the protein CASTSPNGDYNEQFF.

V gene TRBV11-2 combines with J gene TRBJ2-7, with D uncertain. Deletions cut 5 bases from V and 0 bases from J, with 5 bases between. The CDR3 is 12 residues long. Germline CDR1 reads SGHAT; CDR2 reads FQNNGV. CDR3 protein: CASSPHSYEQYF. The DNA for the CDR3 is TGTGCCAGCAGCCCCCACTCCTACGAGCAGTACTTC.

V and J are TRBV11-2 and TRBJ2-1, with D tentatively TRBD2 (6 bases). V was cut by 1 base and J by 10 bases, with 17 bases left in between. The CDR3 extends over 15 amino acids. CDR1 is SGHAT, CDR2 FQNNGV, per germline. This chain's CDR3 is CASSLGAGPESEQFF. The CDR3 nucleotides read TGTGCCAGCAGCTTAGGGGCGGGACCGGAGTCAGAGCAGTTCTTC.

The chain joins TRBV9 to TRBJ2-3; D gene uncertain. Trimming pared 0 bases from V and 6 bases from J, leaving 14 bases between. CDR1 is SGDLS and CDR2 is YYNGEE in the germline V gene. The CDR3 is made up of 15 amino acids. CDR3: CASSVGAVGSDTQYF. The CDR3 region has the DNA TGTGCCAGCAGCGTAGGGGCTGTGGGCAGCGATACGCAGTATTTT.

J is TRBJ1-5 and V is TRBV7-2; D gene unclear. Germline lookup yields CDR1 SGHTA and CDR2 FQGNSA. The CDR3 length is 14 residues. The V end was cut by 5 bases, the J end by 7 bases, with 15 bases between. CDR3 in amino acids: CASSPYSIDQPQHF. The CDR3 DNA reads TGTGCCAGCAGCCCCTACAGTATCGACCAGCCCCAGCATTTT.

The rearrangement joins TRBV2 to TRBJ1-5; tentative D call: TRBD1 (5 bases). Trimming left V 5 bases short and J 4 bases short, with 9 bases between. The CDR3 extends over 13 amino acids. Germline-derived CDR1 and CDR2 are SNHLY and FYNNEI. The DNA of the CDR3 is TGTGCCAGCAGTAGACAGACAAATCAGCCCCAGCATTTT. Its protein is CASSRQTNQPQHF.

The chain joins TRBV6-5 to TRBJ2-1; 8 bases align to TRBD1. CDR1 is MNHEY, CDR2 SVGAGI, per germline. The CDR3 consists of 14 residues. V gave up 4 bases and J gave up 6 bases; unmatched junction bases: 5. DNA of the CDR3: TGTGCCAGCAGTTGGGACAGGCTGAGCAATGAGCAGTTCTTC. Translating gives CASSWDRLSNEQFF.

This chain links TRBV6-6 with TRBJ1-1, with D perhaps matching TRBD1 (5 bases). The CDR3 totals 13 residues. Germline V CDR1 and CDR2: MNHNY, SVGAGI (reference sequence). Trimming took off 9 bases at V and 4 bases at J, with 15 bases between the two ends. CDR3 sequence reads: CASRAGYSTEAFF. The CDR3 DNA is TGTGCCAGTCGAGCAGGGTATAGCACTGAAGCTTTCTTT.

CDR3 DNA sequence: TGTGCTAGTGGTTTGGAACAGGGCTCTGGGGCCAACGTCCTGACTTTC. Protein: CASGLEQGSGANVLTF. The J gene is TRBJ2-6, the V gene TRBV12-5; possibly TRBD1 for D (6 bases). The germline V gene encodes CDR1 LGHNT and CDR2 FRNRAP. Trimming took off 1 base at V and 0 bases at J, with 7 bases between the two ends. CDR3 length: 16 amino acids.

This clone showed up just once. CDR3 DNA sequence: TGTGCCAGCAGCCGCAGATCCACAGGGGTCGGACCCTACGAGCAGTACTTC. Protein: CASSRRSTGVGPYEQYF. The chain links TRBV13 to TRBJ2-7; 7 nucleotides align to TRBD1. The germline gives CDR1 PRHDT, CDR2 FYEKMQ (reference sequence). The CDR3 loop spans 17 amino acids. J lost 2 bases, V lost 5 bases, and 15 bases had no gene match.

The genes are TRBV5-1 and TRBJ2-6; D is perhaps TRBD2 (5 bases). Trimming took off 4 bases at V and 3 bases at J, with 14 bases between the two ends. Germline assignment: CDR1 SGHRS and CDR2 YFSETQ. CDR3 length equals 16 residues. Written as DNA, the CDR3 is TGCGCCAGCAGCCCACGTTCCGGGGTTGGGGCCAACGTCCTGACTTTC. It codes for CASSPRSGVGANVLTF.

In DNA, the CDR3 is TGCAGCGTTCCTAGACAGGGCTTAGCTGAAGCTTTCTTT. Translating it yields CSVPRQGLAEAFF. The chain joins TRBV29-1 to TRBJ1-1; 7 positions match TRBD1. V dropped 5 bases and J dropped 6; count of bases not matched to a gene: 9. Per the germline V gene, CDR1 is SQVTM and CDR2 is ANQGSEA. This CDR3 comprises 13 residues.

This chain links TRBV6-5 with TRBJ1-1, with a possible D match to TRBD1 (5 bases). The CDR3 consists of 13 residues. Germline lookup yields CDR1 MNHEY and CDR2 SVGAGI. V was cut by 5 bases and J by 5 bases, with 12 bases left in between. DNA for the CDR3: TGTGCCAGCAGTAGGGGTGTGTGGACTGAAGCTTTCTTT. Translation gives CASSRGVWTEAFF.

In nucleotides, the CDR3 is TGTGCCAGCTCACCACAAGGACAGGGGACTGAAGCTTTCTTT. Translating gives CASSPQGQGTEAFF. This chain connects TRBV18 to TRBJ1-1; 9 bases are shared with TRBD1. J gave up 5 bases and V 1 base, and 2 bases lay outside the gene matches. This CDR3 is built from 14 residues. Germline-derived CDR1 and CDR2 are KGHSH and LQKENI.

The chain has TRBV11-2 and TRBJ2-2, with D possibly TRBD1 on 5 matching bases. Trimming removed 7 bases from V and 1 base from J, with 10 bases in between. The CDR3 loop spans 14 amino acids. Germline V CDR1 and CDR2: SGHAT, FQNNGV. CDR3 DNA: TGTGCCAGCACCTCCGACAGGAACACCGGGGAGCTGTTTTTT. Encoded protein: CASTSDRNTGELFF.

V is TRBV28 and J is TRBJ2-5, with 8 nucleotides matching TRBD1. Germline CDR1 reads MDHEN; CDR2 reads SYDVKM. There are 15 residues in the CDR3. With V trimmed by 9 bases and J by 2 bases, 11 bases remained unmatched. CDR3 bases: TGTGCCAGTTCAAACCAGGGGGCCCTTCAAGAGACCCAGTACTTC. It encodes CASSNQGALQETQYF. Full variable domain (missing parts from reference TRBV28 and TRBJ2-5): DVKVTQSSRYLVKRTGEKVFLECVQDMDHENMFWYRQDPGLGLRLIYFSYDVKMKEKGDIPEGYSVSREKKERFSLILESASTNQTSMYLCASSNQGALQETQYFGPGTRLLVL.

The chain carries TRBV2 and TRBJ2-3; D might be TRBD2 (6 bases). CDR3 size: 14 residues. Looked up from germline, CDR1 is SNHLY and CDR2 is FYNNEI. V was pared by 4 bases and J by 2 bases, with 10 bases between. The CDR3 coding sequence is TGTGCCAGCAGTGGGGGACTCTCCACAGATACGCAGTATTTT. Translated: CASSGGLSTDTQYF.

The chain couples TRBV18 to TRBJ2-7; 11 bases match TRBD1. The trim removed 4 bases at V and 4 bases at J, leaving 3 bases unmatched. Germline-derived CDR1 and CDR2 are KGHSH and LQKENI. There are 14 residues in the CDR3. CDR3 loop: CASSHGTGGYEQYF. The CDR3 DNA sequence: TGTGCCAGCTCACACGGGACAGGGGGATACGAGCAGTACTTC. The full variable domain, with the rest looked up from reference TRBV18 and TRBJ2-7, is NAGVMQNPRHLVRRRGQEARLRCSPMKGHSHVYWYRQLPEEGLKFMVYLQKENIIDESGMPKERFSAEFPKEGPSILRIQQVVRGDSAAYFCASSHGTGGYEQYFGPGTRLTVT.

This clone showed up just once. V is TRBV30 and J is TRBJ1-6, with 9 bases identical to TRBD1. This CDR3 is built from 13 residues. CDR1 is GTSNPN and CDR2 is SVGIG in the germline V gene (reference sequence). V trimming: 4 bases; J trimming: 8 bases; junction bases outside the gene matches: 3. In DNA, the CDR3 is TGTGCCTGGATACGGGACAGGGATTCACCCCTCCACTTT. It codes for CAWIRDRDSPLHF.